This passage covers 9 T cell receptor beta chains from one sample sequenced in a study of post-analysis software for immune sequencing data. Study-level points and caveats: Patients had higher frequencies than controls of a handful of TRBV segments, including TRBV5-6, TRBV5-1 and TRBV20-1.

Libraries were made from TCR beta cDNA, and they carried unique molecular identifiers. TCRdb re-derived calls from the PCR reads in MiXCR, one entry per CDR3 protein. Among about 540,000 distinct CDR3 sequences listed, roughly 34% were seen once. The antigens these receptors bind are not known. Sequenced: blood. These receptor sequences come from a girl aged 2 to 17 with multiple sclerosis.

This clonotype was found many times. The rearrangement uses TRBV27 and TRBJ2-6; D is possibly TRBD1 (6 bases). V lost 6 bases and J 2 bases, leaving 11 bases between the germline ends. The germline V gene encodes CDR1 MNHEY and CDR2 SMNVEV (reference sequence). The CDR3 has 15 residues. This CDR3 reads CASSRGLPGANVLTF. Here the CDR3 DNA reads TGTGCCAGCAGCAGGGGCCTTCCTGGGGCCAACGTCCTGACTTTC.

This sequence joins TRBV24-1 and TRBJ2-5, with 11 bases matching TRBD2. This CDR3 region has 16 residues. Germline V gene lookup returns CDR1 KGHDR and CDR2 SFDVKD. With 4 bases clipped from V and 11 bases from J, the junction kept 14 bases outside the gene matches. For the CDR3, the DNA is TGTGCCACCAGTGAGCCCGGGACTAGCGGTCACAATGAGCAGTACTTC. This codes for CATSEPGTSGHNEQYF.

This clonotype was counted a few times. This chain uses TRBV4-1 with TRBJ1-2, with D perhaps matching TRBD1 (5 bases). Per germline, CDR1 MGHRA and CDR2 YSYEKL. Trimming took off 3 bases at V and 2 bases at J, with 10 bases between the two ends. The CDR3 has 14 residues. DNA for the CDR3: TGCGCCAGCAGCCACCCAACAGGCAACTATGGCTACACCTTC. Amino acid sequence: CASSHPTGNYGYTF.

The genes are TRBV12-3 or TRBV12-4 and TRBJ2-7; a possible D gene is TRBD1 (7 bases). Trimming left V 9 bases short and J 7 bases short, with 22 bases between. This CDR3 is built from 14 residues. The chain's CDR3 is CASLPAGGLWEQYF. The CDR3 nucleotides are TGTGCCAGTCTACCGGCAGGGGGGCTCTGGGAGCAGTACTTC.

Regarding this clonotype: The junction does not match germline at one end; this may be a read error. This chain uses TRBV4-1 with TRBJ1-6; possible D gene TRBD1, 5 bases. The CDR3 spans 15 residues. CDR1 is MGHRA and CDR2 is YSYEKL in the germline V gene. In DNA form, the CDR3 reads TGCGCCAGCAGCCAAGTTGGGCAGGGAGGCTCACCCCCCCACTTT. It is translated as CASSQVGQGGSPPHF.

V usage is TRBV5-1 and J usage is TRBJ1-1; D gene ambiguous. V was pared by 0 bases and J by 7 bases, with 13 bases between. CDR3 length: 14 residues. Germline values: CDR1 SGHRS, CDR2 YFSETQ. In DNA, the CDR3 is TGCGCCAGCAGCTTGGGTACAGCAAGTGGTGAAGCTTTCTTT. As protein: CASSLGTASGEAFF.

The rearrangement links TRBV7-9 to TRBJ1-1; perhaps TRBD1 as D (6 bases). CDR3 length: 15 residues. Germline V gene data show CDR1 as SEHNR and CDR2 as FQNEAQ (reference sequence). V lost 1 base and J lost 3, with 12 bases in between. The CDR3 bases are TGTGCCAGCAGCTTAGAGGGGGGCAGGTACACTGAAGCTTTCTTT. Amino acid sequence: CASSLEGGRYTEAFF.

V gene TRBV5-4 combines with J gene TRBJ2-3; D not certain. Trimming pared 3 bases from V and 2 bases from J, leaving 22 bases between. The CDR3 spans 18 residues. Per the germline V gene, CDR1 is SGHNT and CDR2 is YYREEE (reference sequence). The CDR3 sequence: CASSSGRASGPNTDTQYF. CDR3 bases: TGTGCCAGCAGCTCCGGAAGGGCCTCCGGTCCCAACACAGATACGCAGTATTTT.

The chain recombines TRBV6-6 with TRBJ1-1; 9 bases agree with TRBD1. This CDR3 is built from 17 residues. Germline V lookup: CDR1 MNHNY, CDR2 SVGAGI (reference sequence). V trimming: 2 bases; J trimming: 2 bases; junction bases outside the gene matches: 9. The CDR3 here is CASSYLPTGGRNTEAFF. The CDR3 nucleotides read TGTGCCAGCAGTTACCTCCCAACAGGGGGCAGAAACACTGAAGCTTTCTTT.